A selection of T cell receptor beta chains follows, all from one sample in a study of blood T cell repertoires in COVID-19. Profiled with immunoSEQ multiplex PCR; TCRdb holds only in-frame clones, not every one. The sample lists 200,000 to 250,000 clones, approximately 89% occurring once. The sequencing sample was made of peripheral blood. The receptors here all came from a woman in her 30s with COVID-19, enrolled during active disease. The conserved cysteine and the conserved F or W are not part of the CDR3 here. The D gene is left open where the match is weak.

j_call v_call d_call cdr3_aa
TRBJ2-3 TRBV6-2/TRBV6-3 TRBD2 ASSLRLAGESDTQY
TRBJ2-7 TRBV10-2 TRBD1 ASSESGTAYEQY
TRBJ2-6 TRBV5-1 . ASSWGQPSSGANVLT
TRBJ1-2 TRBV27 TRBD1 ASSPGTAIYGYT
TRBJ2-3 TRBV5-1 TRBD1 ASSLGDRPADTQY
TRBJ2-2 TRBV5-8 . ASRSQGHTGELF
TRBJ2-2 TRBV19 TRBD2 ASSIRSGGPGELF
TRBJ2-1 TRBV19 . ASSSKTSNNEQF
TRBJ2-5 TRBV29-1 . SVVAVQETQY
TRBJ2-7 TRBV3-1/TRBV3-2 TRBD2 ASSPLRTLAGREQY
TRBJ1-6 TRBV7-2 . ASSLAGDSPLH
TRBJ1-1 TRBV6-6 TRBD1 ASRETGGDTEAF
TRBJ2-6 TRBV3-1/TRBV3-2 . ASSQDRSSGANVLT
TRBJ1-2 TRBV6-5 . ASSLGGRLDGYT
TRBJ1-5 TRBV11-2 . ASSPGGAVENQPQH
TRBJ1-5 TRBV6-5 . ASSSAGGPQH
TRBJ2-3 TRBV28 . ASSLSTSTDTQY
TRBJ2-7 TRBV28 TRBD1 ASSGPDRGLSYEQY
TRBJ1-6 TRBV4-3 TRBD1 ASSQGTGGNNSPLH
TRBJ2-1 TRBV11-2 TRBD2 ASSLEPFGLAPGDEQF
TRBJ2-3 TRBV24-1 . ATSTDRTDTQY
TRBJ1-1 TRBV7-9 . ASSSRGENTEAF
TRBJ2-7 TRBV4-2 . ASSPRTASPSEQY
TRBJ1-2 TRBV3-1/TRBV3-2 . ASSPLWEHYGYT
TRBJ1-3 TRBV15 TRBD1 ATSRQGVSNTIY
TRBJ1-2 TRBV3-1/TRBV3-2 TRBD1 ASSPYRGAYGYT
TRBJ2-7 TRBV7-9 TRBD2 ASSSGLADYEQY
TRBJ2-1 TRBV6-6 TRBD1 ASSVRTGAHEQF
TRBJ1-1 TRBV21-1 . ASSGRISAF
TRBJ1-2 TRBV11-2 . ASSLRTGNRGYT
TRBJ1-2 TRBV6-5 TRBD1 ASRARDSTNYGYT
TRBJ2-3 TRBV24-1 TRBD2 ATRSGNRDTDTQY
TRBJ1-1 TRBV6-4 . ASTAEWGRNTEAF
TRBJ2-1 TRBV19 TRBD1 ASSRQGAGHKQF
TRBJ1-4 TRBV7-2 TRBD1 ASSGEGAANEKLF
TRBJ2-3 TRBV7-2 . ASSLGAGPPTDTQY
TRBJ1-1 TRBV28 TRBD1 ASSLWTGDSGTEAF
TRBJ1-2 TRBV3-1/TRBV3-2 TRBD1 ASSPRQGGSRGYT
TRBJ2-5 TRBV4-1 TRBD1 ASSQIPGQVVSTVTQY
TRBJ1-3 TRBV4-1 . ASSPLGHSSGNTIY
TRBJ2-1 TRBV23-1 TRBD2 ASSSGRGHNEQF
TRBJ2-2 TRBV5-1 TRBD2 ASSQTSGREGSGELF
TRBJ1-1 TRBV28 TRBD1 ASSPPTGALTEAF
TRBJ2-7 TRBV5-1 . ASSLAPRQAQQY
TRBJ2-4 TRBV6-1 . ASSATGTYYNLAKNIQY
TRBJ1-4 TRBV21-1 . ASSKEEVLTNEKLF
TRBJ2-1 TRBV20-1 TRBD1 SASFPPRRTGVNEQF
TRBJ1-2 TRBV6-1 . ASSEALADYGYT
TRBJ1-1 TRBV5-5 . ASSLDGRPNTEAF
TRBJ1-5 TRBV7-2 . ASTLVWATGNNQPQH
TRBJ2-7 TRBV7-9 TRBD1 ASSAGDRGSYEQY
TRBJ2-5 TRBV11-2 TRBD2 ASGRLAGVNSETQY
TRBJ2-1 TRBV9 TRBD2 ASSAPPGTSGRASYNEQF
TRBJ2-2 TRBV24-1 . ATSAMSGLNTGELF